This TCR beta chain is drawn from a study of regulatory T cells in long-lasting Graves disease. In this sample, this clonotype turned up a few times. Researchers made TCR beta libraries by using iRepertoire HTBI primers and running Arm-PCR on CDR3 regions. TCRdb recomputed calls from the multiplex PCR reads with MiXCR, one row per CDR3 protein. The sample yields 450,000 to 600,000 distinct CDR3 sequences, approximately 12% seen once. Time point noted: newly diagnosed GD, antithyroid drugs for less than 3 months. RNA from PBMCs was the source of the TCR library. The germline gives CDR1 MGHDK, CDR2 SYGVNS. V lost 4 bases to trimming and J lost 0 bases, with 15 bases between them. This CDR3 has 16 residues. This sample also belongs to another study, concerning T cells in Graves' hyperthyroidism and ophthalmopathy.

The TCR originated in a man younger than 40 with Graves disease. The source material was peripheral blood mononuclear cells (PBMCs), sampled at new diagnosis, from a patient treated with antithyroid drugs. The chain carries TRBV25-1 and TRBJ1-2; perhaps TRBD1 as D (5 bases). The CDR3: CASSAGTSVANYGYTF. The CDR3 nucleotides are TGTGCCAGCAGTGCCGGGACCTCCGTAGCTAACTATGGCTACACCTTC.